Shown below are 4 T cell receptor beta chains from a single sample sequenced in a study of T cell changes during pregnancy in multiple sclerosis. Data came from immunoSEQ multiplex PCR; TCRdb stores just in-frame clones and leaves some out. This sample carries approximately 85,000 clones, 90% to 95% of them seen once, and the ten largest clones take 2.5%. Sequences were derived from peripheral blood, sampled in the first trimester of pregnancy. The receptors come from a female donor with multiple sclerosis, enrolled in a pregnancy study.

The chain combines TRBV5-1 with TRBJ2-1; D perhaps matches TRBD2 (6 bases). The length of the CDR3 is 16 residues. V lost 1 base to trimming and J lost 0 bases, with 11 bases between them. CDR1 is SGHRS and CDR2 is YFSETQ in the germline V gene. CDR3 coding DNA: TGCGCCAGCAGCTTGTGGGCGGGGAGCTCCTACAATGAGCAGTTCTTC. This codes for CASSLWAGSSYNEQFF.

This chain links TRBV9 with TRBJ2-2, with 8 bases fitting TRBD2. Trimming cost V 3 bases and J 4 bases; bases outside gene matches: 2. From germline, CDR1 is SGDLS and CDR2 YYNGEE. This CDR3 region has 14 residues. CDR3: CASSASGFTGELFF. CDR3 DNA sequence: TGTGCCAGCAGCGCTAGCGGGTTCACCGGGGAGCTGTTTTTT.

The chain links TRBV5-6 to TRBJ2-5, with D maybe TRBD1 (5 bases). The CDR3 is 12 amino acids. The germline V gene has CDR1 SGHDT and CDR2 YYEEEE. Between the trimmed V and J ends, which lost 4 bases and 10 bases, there was a span of 14 bases. CDR3 coding DNA: TGTGCCAGCAGCGACAAGTGGGGCCACCAGTACTTC. It is translated as CASSDKWGHQYF. Filled out from reference TRBV5-6 and TRBJ2-5, the complete variable domain reads DAGVTQSPTHLIKTRGQQVTLRCSPKSGHDTVSWYQQALGQGPQFIFQYYEEEERQRGNFPDRFSGHQFPNYSSELNVNALLLGDSALYLCASSDKWGHQYFGPGTRLLVL.

The chain employs TRBV6-1 and TRBJ2-6, with D unclear. This CDR3 region has 17 residues. Trimming removed 3 bases from V and 1 base from J, with 13 bases in between. CDR1 and CDR2 from the germline V gene are MNHNS and SASEGT. The CDR3 loop is CASSEVGGASGANVLTF. CDR3 DNA sequence: TGTGCCAGCAGTGAGGTAGGCGGCGCATCTGGGGCCAACGTCCTGACTTTC.